These 27 T cell receptor beta chains were all obtained from the same sample, sequenced in a study of vaccination effects on CD4 cells after COVID-19 (dated by TCRdb to between 2022 and 2023). The library was made by the immunoSEQ multiplex PCR assay. Imported from immuneACCESS, the table was reduced by TCRdb to in-frame sequences with V and J called. These copies leave out some clones; in studies compared against another copy, an unresolved V gene accounts for under half, and the cause of the remainder is not known. In this sample the table shows over 45,000 clones, around 80% of which occur a single time. The top ten clones comprise approximately 2.8% of the sample. After less than eleven days of culture, CD4+ T cells were isolated with the EasySep CD4+ T cell isolation kit. No antigen is known for these receptors. This sample comprised CD4+ T cells from PBMCs cultured without peptide, obtained before COVID-19 vaccination. The receptor set was obtained from a human donor who received a COVID-19 vaccine.

The genes are TRBV5-1 and TRBJ2-1; tentatively, D is TRBD1 (6 bases). The germline V and J ends were trimmed by 7 bases and 0 bases, with 14 bases remaining between them. Germline loops: CDR1 SGHRS, CDR2 YFSETQ. The CDR3 is made up of 15 amino acids. The CDR3 region is CASQRQASSYNEQFF. DNA of the CDR3: TGCGCCAGCCAACGACAGGCCAGCTCCTACAATGAGCAGTTCTTC.

V is TRBV18 and J is TRBJ1-5, with a possible D match to TRBD1 (6 bases). There are 14 residues in the CDR3. The germline CDR1 and CDR2 sequences are KGHSH and LQKENI. V lost 3 bases to trimming and J lost 3 bases, with 9 bases between them. The CDR3 loop is CASSPGQNNQPQHF. In DNA form, the CDR3 reads TGTGCCAGCTCACCCGGACAGAACAATCAGCCCCAGCATTTT.

This rearrangement joins TRBV5-1 to TRBJ2-4; TRBD1 might be the D (5 bases). V gave up 5 bases and J gave up 7 bases, with 22 bases separating them. Germline-derived CDR1 and CDR2 are SGHRS and YFSETQ. CDR3 size: 16 residues. Written as DNA, the CDR3 is TGCGCCAGCAGACCAGGGCCAAACCCTTCAGGCAACATTCAGTACTTC. It codes for CASRPGPNPSGNIQYF. The entire variable domain, with the rest obtained from reference TRBV5-1 and TRBJ2-4, is as follows: KAGVTQTPRYLIKTRGQQVTLSCSPISGHRSVSWYQQTPGQGLQFLFEYFSETQRNKGNFPGRFSGRQFSNSRSEMNVSTLELGDSALYLCASRPGPNPSGNIQYFGAGTRLSVL.

The chain uses TRBV14 and TRBJ1-1, with D tentatively TRBD1 (5 bases). Trimming removed 1 base from V and 2 bases from J, with 11 bases in between. This CDR3 comprises 15 residues. In germline, CDR1 is SGHDN, CDR2 FVKESK. The CDR3 is CASSQGWGRNTEAFF. The CDR3 bases are TGTGCCAGCAGCCAAGGTTGGGGCAGAAACACTGAAGCTTTCTTT. Full variable domain (remainder filled in from reference TRBV14 and TRBJ1-1): EAGVTQFPSHSVIEKGQTVTLRCDPISGHDNLYWYRRVMGKEIKFLLHFVKESKQDESGMPNNRFLAERTGGTYSTLKVQPAELEDSGVYFCASSQGWGRNTEAFFGQGTRLTVV.

This sequence joins TRBV28 and TRBJ1-1; 9 positions agree with TRBD1. With V trimmed by 2 bases and J by 10 bases, 11 bases remained unmatched. The length of the CDR3 is 15 residues. Germline CDR1 is MDHEN and CDR2 is SYDVKM. CDR3 amino acids: CASSLLPGTGSRAFF. In DNA form, the CDR3 reads TGTGCCAGCAGTTTACTACCCGGGACAGGGTCTCGAGCTTTCTTT.

The chain recombines TRBV18 with TRBJ2-6; maybe TRBD2 (5 bases). Trimming removed 6 bases at V and 0 bases at J, with 15 bases between. This CDR3 spans 17 amino acids. CDR1 and CDR2 (germline): KGHSH, LQKENI. In DNA, the CDR3 is TGTGCCAGCTCCCTTGGACTCCCGAGCTCTGGGGCCAACGTCCTGACTTTC. Translation gives CASSLGLPSSGANVLTF.

This rearrangement joins TRBV5-4 to TRBJ1-2, with 7 bases lining up with TRBD1. Germline V gene sequence: CDR1 SGHNT, CDR2 YYREEE (reference sequence). This CDR3 is built from 12 residues. Trimming took 4 bases from V and 4 from J; bases not matched to a gene: 1. The DNA of the CDR3 is TGTGCCAGCAGCAGGGACAGCTATGGCTACACCTTC. Translated, it gives CASSRDSYGYTF.

The V gene is TRBV18, the J gene TRBJ2-3; no clear D gene. Trimming took off 2 bases at V and 5 bases at J, with 8 bases between the two ends. The CDR3 spans 13 residues. The germline V gene encodes CDR1 KGHSH and CDR2 LQKENI. CDR3 region: CASSPEFGDTQYF. The DNA for the CDR3 is TGTGCCAGCTCACCAGAATTTGGAGATACGCAGTATTTT.

The chain combines TRBV6-2 or TRBV6-3 with TRBJ1-3, with unresolved D. Trimming removed 6 bases from V and 2 bases from J, with 11 bases in between. This CDR3 is built from 14 residues. From germline, CDR1 is MNHEY and CDR2 SVGEGT. The CDR3 DNA sequence: TGTGCCAGCAGCCCGGTTGTCCCTGGAAACACCATATATTTT. Protein sequence: CASSPVVPGNTIYF.

The chain joins TRBV7-3 to TRBJ1-1; no reliable D call. Germline CDR1 reads SGHTA; CDR2 reads FQGTGA. Trimming removed 2 bases at V and 1 base at J, with 5 bases between. This CDR3 is built from 13 residues. CDR3 sequence: CASSLQENTEAFF. The CDR3 nucleotides read TGTGCCAGCAGCTTACAGGAGAACACTGAAGCTTTCTTT.

CDR3 loop: CASSHATGGYGYTF. DNA for the CDR3: TGTGCCAGCAGCCACGCGACAGGGGGCTATGGCTACACCTTC. The V call is TRBV7-9, the J call TRBJ1-2; 9 nucleotides match TRBD1. Germline-derived CDR1 and CDR2 are SEHNR and FQNEAQ (reference sequence). The CDR3 is made up of 14 amino acids. V lost 5 bases and J lost 4; bases outside the gene matches: 5.

This chain joins TRBV7-9 and TRBJ1-1; D perhaps matches TRBD1 (5 bases). Trimming left V 2 bases short and J 1 base short, with 8 bases between. The length of the CDR3 is 14 residues. Germline loops: CDR1 SEHNR, CDR2 FQNEAQ (reference sequence). CDR3 sequence: CASSLQGGNTEAFF. In DNA form, the CDR3 reads TGTGCCAGCAGCTTACAGGGCGGGAACACTGAAGCTTTCTTT.

The V call is TRBV7-3, the J call TRBJ2-3; D is unresolved. The germline V and J ends were trimmed by 8 bases and 1 base, with 7 bases remaining between them. This CDR3 has 12 amino acids. In germline, CDR1 is SGHTA, CDR2 FQGTGA. CDR3 protein: CASGGGTDTQYF. CDR3 bases: TGTGCCAGCGGTGGGGGCACAGATACGCAGTATTTT.

This chain joins TRBV5-4 and TRBJ1-5; D is possibly TRBD1 (5 bases). Germline V gene sequence: CDR1 SGHNT, CDR2 YYREEE (reference sequence). V was pared by 4 bases and J by 0 bases, with 14 bases between. The CDR3 runs to 16 residues. The CDR3: CASSRPGPYSNQPQHF. Here the CDR3 DNA reads TGTGCCAGCAGCAGGCCGGGGCCGTATAGCAATCAGCCCCAGCATTTT.

V gene TRBV11-3 combines with J gene TRBJ2-7, with a tentative D call TRBD2 (6 bases). Germline lookup yields CDR1 SGHNT and CDR2 YENEEA. Between the trimmed V and J ends, which lost 10 bases and 2 bases, there was a span of 15 bases. This CDR3 comprises 13 residues. Here the CDR3 reads CATVGEAAYEQYV. DNA for the CDR3: TGTGCCACCGTTGGGGAGGCAGCCTACGAGCAGTACGTC.

The chain is built from TRBV4-2 and TRBJ2-1; 9 bases line up with TRBD2. The CDR3 is made up of 16 amino acids. Trimming cost V 1 base and J 4 bases; bases outside gene matches: 5. Germline V gene lookup returns CDR1 LGHNA and CDR2 YNFKEQ. DNA of the CDR3: TGTGCCAGCAGCCAAGCCGGGACTAGCTTTTACAATGAGCAGTTCTTC. Protein sequence: CASSQAGTSFYNEQFF.

The genes are TRBV4-2 and TRBJ1-2, with D perhaps TRBD1 (5 bases). V was trimmed by 7 bases and J by 13 bases, leaving 16 bases between them. CDR1 is LGHNA, CDR2 YNFKEQ, per germline. The CDR3 has 11 amino acids. The CDR3 sequence: CASTSFFGGTF. CDR3 nucleotides: TGTGCCAGCACCTCTTTTTTTGGGGGCACCTTC.

This clone appeared a few times. The V call is TRBV18, the J call TRBJ2-1, with a weak D call TRBD1 (6 bases). Trimming shortened V by 3 bases and J by 15 bases, and 18 bases separated the two germline ends. The germline gives CDR1 KGHSH, CDR2 LQKENI. CDR3 length equals 13 residues. This chain's CDR3 is CASSPGRDPRGFF. The CDR3 DNA is TGTGCCAGCTCACCCGGCCGGGACCCCAGGGGGTTCTTC.

J is TRBJ1-1 and V is TRBV5-1; D is ambiguous. The CDR3 covers 14 residues. The germline CDR1 and CDR2 sequences are SGHRS and YFSETQ. The germline V and J ends were trimmed by 0 bases and 5 bases, with 11 bases remaining between them. The CDR3, as DNA: TGCGCCAGCAGCTTGGGAGTTCGGGGTACTGAAGCTTTCTTT. Its translation is CASSLGVRGTEAFF.

The chain links TRBV12-5 to TRBJ1-5; D not certain. Germline V CDR1 and CDR2: LGHNT, FRNRAP. Between the trimmed V and J ends, which lost 0 bases and 3 bases, there was a span of 18 bases. The CDR3 sequence is 18 residues long. CDR3 sequence reads: CASGLVPDGRVVNQPQHF. CDR3 coding DNA: TGTGCTAGTGGTTTGGTACCCGACGGCCGGGTGGTCAATCAGCCCCAGCATTTT.

This chain joins TRBV28 and TRBJ2-5; 12 bases are a match to TRBD2. The CDR3 totals 16 residues. CDR1 is MDHEN, CDR2 SYDVKM, per germline. V lost 6 bases, J lost 2 bases, and 7 bases stayed unmatched. CDR3 loop: CASRPTSGGKQETQYF. Written as DNA, the CDR3 is TGTGCCAGCAGGCCAACTAGCGGGGGGAAGCAAGAGACCCAGTACTTC. The whole variable domain, filled in from reference TRBV28 and TRBJ2-5, reads DVKVTQSSRYLVKRTGEKVFLECVQDMDHENMFWYRQDPGLGLRLIYFSYDVKMKEKGDIPEGYSVSREKKERFSLILESASTNQTSMYLCASRPTSGGKQETQYFGPGTRLLVL.

This chain joins TRBV2 and TRBJ1-1, with no clear D. The V end lost 7 bases, the J end lost 6 bases, and 21 bases lay between the germline ends. Germline V CDR1 and CDR2: SNHLY, FYNNEI. This CDR3 is built from 15 residues. CDR3: CASTSLAGRMSEAFF. Here the CDR3 DNA reads TGTGCCAGCACATCCTTGGCTGGACGCATGTCTGAAGCTTTCTTT.

The sample holds one count of this clone. The J gene is TRBJ1-2, the V gene TRBV19; tentative D call: TRBD1 (5 bases). The germline V gene encodes CDR1 LNHDA and CDR2 SQIVND (reference sequence). Trimming shortened V by 1 base and J by 4 bases, and 10 bases separated the two germline ends. CDR3 length equals 14 residues. The CDR3 DNA follows: TGTGCCAGTAGTATAGGGGCAGGGCCCTATGGCTACACCTTC. Protein: CASSIGAGPYGYTF.

The V and J genes are TRBV11-3 and TRBJ2-5, with 10 bases identical to TRBD2. The CDR3 loop spans 15 amino acids. Germline V gene lookup returns CDR1 SGHNT and CDR2 YENEEA. With 5 bases clipped from V and 2 bases from J, the junction kept 5 bases outside the gene matches. This CDR3 is CASSEGLALQETQYF. In DNA form, the CDR3 reads TGTGCCAGCAGCGAGGGACTAGCGTTGCAAGAGACCCAGTACTTC.

The chain carries TRBV21-1 and TRBJ2-6. TRBV21-1 is recorded as a pseudogene. The CDR3 extends over 15 amino acids. The CDR3 sequence: CASNKWVSGANVLTF. CDR3 DNA: TGTGCCAGCAACAAGTGGGTTTCTGGGGCCAACGTCCTGACTTTC.

This clone was seen just once. V usage is TRBV6-1 and J usage is TRBJ2-5; no reliable D call. V was trimmed by 3 bases and J by 5 bases, leaving 19 bases between them. Germline V lookup: CDR1 MNHNS, CDR2 SASEGT. CDR3 length: 16 amino acids. The CDR3 sequence is CASSDRTSSIQETQYF. CDR3 nucleotides: TGTGCCAGCAGTGACAGGACCTCGTCCATCCAGGAGACCCAGTACTTC.

The chain carries TRBV6-5 and TRBJ2-2, with no clear D. The V end was cut by 6 bases, the J end by 7 bases, with 9 bases between. The CDR3 runs to 12 residues. Germline V gives CDR1 MNHEY, CDR2 SVGAGI. The CDR3 region is CASRQPVGELFF. In nucleotides, the CDR3 is TGTGCCAGCAGACAACCCGTCGGGGAGCTGTTTTTT.